This TCR beta chain was captured by sequencing in a study of T cells after yellow fever vaccination. For the study at large: Fractions of limited cellularity were prepared by means of SMART-Seq v4 Ultra Low Input. Study-wide results and limits: Most clones from primary vaccination were detected again post-booster (approximately 96% CD4, around 90% CD8). Overlap between CD4 and CD8 compartments was detected for a small share of clonotypes.

5'RACE template switching generated TCR cDNA, adding a universal primer site and UMIs. TCRdb reprocessed the 5' RACE reads via MiXCR and lists one record per CDR3 protein. The sample has some 350,000 distinct CDR3 sequences, about 4% seen once. A word on this clonotype: Its specificity is not known.

This TCR came from a man between 18 and 29 years old who received the YFV17D yellow fever vaccine. The starting material was PBMCs, obtained 5 days after the yellow fever booster vaccination.

In DNA form, the CDR3 reads TGTGCCAGTAAGGGGGGCACGAACACTGAAGCTTTCTTT. Residues: CASKGGTNTEAFF. The V and J genes are TRBV19 and TRBJ1-1, with a possible D match to TRBD1 (6 bases). Trimming took off 7 bases at V and 1 base at J, with 10 bases between the two ends. The CDR3 is 13 residues long. CDR1 is LNHDA and CDR2 is SQIVND in the germline V gene (reference sequence). The whole variable domain, filled in from reference TRBV19 and TRBJ1-1, reads DGGITQSPKYLFRKEGQNVTLSCEQNLNHDAMYWYRQDPGQGLRLIYYSQIVNDFQKGDIAEGYSVSREKKESFPLTVTSAQKNPTAFYLCASKGGTNTEAFFGQGTRLTVV.